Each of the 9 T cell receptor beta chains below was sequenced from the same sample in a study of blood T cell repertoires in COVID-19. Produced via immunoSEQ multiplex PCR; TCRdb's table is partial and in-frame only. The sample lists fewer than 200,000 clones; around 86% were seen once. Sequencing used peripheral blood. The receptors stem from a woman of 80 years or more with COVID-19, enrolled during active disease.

The CDR3 DNA follows: TGTGCCAGCAGGGGACAGGGCGGCAATCAGCCCCAGCATTTT. Its translation: CASRGQGGNQPQHF. The chain carries TRBV6-6 and TRBJ1-5; 9 nucleotides line up with TRBD1. Germline V gene lookup returns CDR1 MNHNY and CDR2 SVGAGI (reference sequence). The CDR3 covers 14 residues. J gave up 2 bases and V 6 bases, and 2 bases lay outside the gene matches.

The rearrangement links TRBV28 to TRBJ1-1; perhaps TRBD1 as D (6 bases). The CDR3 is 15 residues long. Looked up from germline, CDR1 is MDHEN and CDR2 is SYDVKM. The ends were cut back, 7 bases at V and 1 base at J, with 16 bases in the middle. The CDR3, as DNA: TGTGCCAGCAAGAAACAGGGCCGTTCGAACACTGAAGCTTTCTTT. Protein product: CASKKQGRSNTEAFF.

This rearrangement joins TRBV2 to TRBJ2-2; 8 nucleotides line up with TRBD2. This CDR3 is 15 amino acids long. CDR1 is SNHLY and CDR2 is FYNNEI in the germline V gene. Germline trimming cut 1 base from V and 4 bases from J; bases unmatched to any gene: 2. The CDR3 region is CASSEDGRGTGELFF. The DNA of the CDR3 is TGTGCCAGCAGTGAAGACGGGAGGGGCACCGGGGAGCTGTTTTTT.

The CDR3, as DNA: TGTGCCAGCAGTTTAGCGGGGGGAAGCAATCAGCCCCAGCATTTT. Residues: CASSLAGGSNQPQHF. The chain recombines TRBV27 with TRBJ1-5; possible D gene TRBD1, 5 bases. V lost 2 bases and J 1 base, leaving 9 bases between the germline ends. Germline CDR1 is MNHEY and CDR2 is SMNVEV (reference sequence). The CDR3 spans 15 residues.

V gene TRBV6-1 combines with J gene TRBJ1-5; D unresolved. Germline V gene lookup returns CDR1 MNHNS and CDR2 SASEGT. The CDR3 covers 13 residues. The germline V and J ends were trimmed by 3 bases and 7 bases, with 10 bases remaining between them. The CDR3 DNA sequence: TGTGCCAGCAGTGAGGGTGGGCGCCAGCCCCAGCATTTT. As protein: CASSEGGRQPQHF.

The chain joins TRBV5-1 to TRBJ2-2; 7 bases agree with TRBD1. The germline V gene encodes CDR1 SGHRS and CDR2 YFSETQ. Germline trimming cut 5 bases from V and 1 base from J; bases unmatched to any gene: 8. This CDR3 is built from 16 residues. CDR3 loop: CASRLRQGRNTGELFF. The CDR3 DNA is TGCGCCAGCAGATTACGACAGGGACGGAACACCGGGGAGCTGTTTTTT. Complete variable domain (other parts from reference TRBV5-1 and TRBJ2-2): KAGVTQTPRYLIKTRGQQVTLSCSPISGHRSVSWYQQTPGQGLQFLFEYFSETQRNKGNFPGRFSGRQFSNSRSEMNVSTLELGDSALYLCASRLRQGRNTGELFFGEGSRLTVL.

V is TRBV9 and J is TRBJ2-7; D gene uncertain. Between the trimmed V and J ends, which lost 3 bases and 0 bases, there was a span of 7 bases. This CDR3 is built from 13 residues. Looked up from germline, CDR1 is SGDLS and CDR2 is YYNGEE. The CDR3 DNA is TGTGCCAGCAGCGGCGGCTCCTCCTACGAGCAGTACTTC. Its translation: CASSGGSSYEQYF.

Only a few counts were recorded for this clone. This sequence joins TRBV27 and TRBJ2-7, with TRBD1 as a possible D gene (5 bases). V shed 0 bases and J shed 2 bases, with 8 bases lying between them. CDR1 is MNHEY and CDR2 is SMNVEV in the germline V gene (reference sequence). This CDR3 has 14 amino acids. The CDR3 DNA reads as TGTGCCAGCAGTTTATCTGCAGGGCCCTACGAGCAGTACTTC. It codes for CASSLSAGPYEQYF.

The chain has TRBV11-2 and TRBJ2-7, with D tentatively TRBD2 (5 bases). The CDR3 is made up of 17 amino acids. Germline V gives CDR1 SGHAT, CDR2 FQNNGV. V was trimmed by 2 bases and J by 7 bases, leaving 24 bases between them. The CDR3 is CASSLTLLGRPLIEQYF. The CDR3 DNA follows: TGTGCCAGCAGCTTAACCCTCCTAGGGAGACCCCTCATTGAGCAGTACTTC.